This T cell receptor (beta chain) was documented in a study of graft-versus-host responses after intestinal transplantation. Across the study: Recipients obtained multivisceral, liver-intestinal, or isolated intestinal transplants.

This clone occurred a few times. Its antigen is not known. The method was immunoSEQ multiplex PCR; TCRdb's version includes in-frame clones alone and lacks a portion of them. The sample lists about 39,000 clones; about 93% were seen once. V lost 3 bases and J lost 7; bases outside the gene matches: 3. The CDR3 runs 13 residues. The germline gives CDR1 SGHTA, CDR2 FQGNSA. Overall study findings and caveats: Early declines in HvG clones that occurred post-transplant were associated with peak circulating GvH clone levels. Graft-donor T cell macrochimerism in patients accompanied high graft-versus-host to host-versus-graft clonal ratios in allografts. Some GvH clones were seen earlier in gut or blood, suggesting intestinal origin.

The chain combines TRBV7-2 with TRBJ1-5, with 7 bases lining up with TRBD1. The sequencing used unstimulated CD8+ T cells sorted from spleen or lymph node cells, collected before transplant. The receptor comes from a human donor who was the organ donor for an intestinal transplant. In nucleotides, the CDR3 is TGTGCCAGCAGCTTGGGACAGATCCAGCCCCAGCATTTT. Translation: CASSLGQIQPQHF.